Listed below are T cell receptor beta chains from one sample, sequenced in a study of T-cell reconstitution after alpha-beta-depleted transplantation in children. TCRdb ran MiXCR on the PCR reads and lists one entry per CDR3 protein. The sample holds 540,000 or so distinct CDR3 sequences, roughly 24% seen once. Sequencing was performed on PBMCs, mostly from graft donor cells, taken 360 days after TCRalphabeta/CD19-depleted stem cell transplant. All receptors come from a boy in the first two years of life who had a stem cell transplant for acute myeloid leukemia, so the T cells may come from the graft donor. The CDR3 runs from the conserved cysteine through the conserved F or W. The order of the fields is V gene, J gene, clone size, D gene, CDR3 DNA, CDR3 protein. The D gene is left open where the match is weak. Some rows mark clone size as missing; the rest say once, few, many or name a class of expanded clone.

>TRBV10-3|TRBJ2-5|many|-
TGTGCCATCGCTGGACAAGGACAAGAGACCCAGTACTTC
CAIAGQGQETQYF
>TRBV14|TRBJ1-1|many|-
TGTGCCAGCAGCCAAGATAGACAGACGAACACTGAAGCTTTCTTT
CASSQDRQTNTEAFF
>TRBV24-1|TRBJ2-2|many|TRBD2
TGTGCCACCAGTGATTCCGATCGACCCCTTAGCGGGGGAAAGATCGGGGAGCTGTTTTTT
CATSDSDRPLSGGKIGELFF
>TRBV7-9|TRBJ2-7|few|-
TGTGCCAGCAGCGGGCGCCGCGGGGAGAGCTACGAGCAGTACTTC
CASSGRRGESYEQYF
>TRBV10-3|TRBJ2-5|many|-
TGTGCCATCAGTGGAAATTCCGGGGAGACCCAGTACTTC
CAISGNSGETQYF
>TRBV12-3/TRBV12-4|TRBJ2-1|few|TRBD1
TGTGCCAGCAGTTTAGTCAGGACAGGGGGCTTCGATGAGCAGTTCTTC
CASSLVRTGGFDEQFF
>TRBV5-1|TRBJ2-5|many|-
TGCGCCAGCAGCCGCCCATTACAAGAGACCCAGTACTTC
CASSRPLQETQYF
>TRBV20-1|TRBJ2-2|-|-
TGCAGTGCTAGCCTCCTAACAGGGAGGACCGGGGAGCTGTTTTTT
CSASLLTGRTGELFF
>TRBV7-2|TRBJ2-1|-|TRBD2
TGTGCCAGCAGTCGGACCGGGACTAGCGGGGATTATGAGCAGTTCTTC
CASSRTGTSGDYEQFF
>TRBV6-5|TRBJ1-1|few|-
TGTGCCAGCAGTTCCCTCGACAGGAACACTGAAGCTTTCTTT
CASSSLDRNTEAFF